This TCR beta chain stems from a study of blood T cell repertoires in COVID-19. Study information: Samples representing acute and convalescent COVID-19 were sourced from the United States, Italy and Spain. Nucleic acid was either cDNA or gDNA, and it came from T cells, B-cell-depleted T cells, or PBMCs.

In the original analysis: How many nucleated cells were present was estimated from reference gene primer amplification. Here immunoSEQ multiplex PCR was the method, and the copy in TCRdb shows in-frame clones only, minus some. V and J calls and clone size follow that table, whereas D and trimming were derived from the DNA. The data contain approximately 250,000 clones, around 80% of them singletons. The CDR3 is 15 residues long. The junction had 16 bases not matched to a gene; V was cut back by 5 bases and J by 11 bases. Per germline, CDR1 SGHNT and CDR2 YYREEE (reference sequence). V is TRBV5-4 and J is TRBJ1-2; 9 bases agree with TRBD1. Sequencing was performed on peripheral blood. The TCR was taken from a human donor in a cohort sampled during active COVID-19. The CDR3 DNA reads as TGTGCCAGCAGGTTGTTAATGGACAGGGGCAAGGGGTACACCTTC. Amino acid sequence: CASRLLMDRGKGYTF.